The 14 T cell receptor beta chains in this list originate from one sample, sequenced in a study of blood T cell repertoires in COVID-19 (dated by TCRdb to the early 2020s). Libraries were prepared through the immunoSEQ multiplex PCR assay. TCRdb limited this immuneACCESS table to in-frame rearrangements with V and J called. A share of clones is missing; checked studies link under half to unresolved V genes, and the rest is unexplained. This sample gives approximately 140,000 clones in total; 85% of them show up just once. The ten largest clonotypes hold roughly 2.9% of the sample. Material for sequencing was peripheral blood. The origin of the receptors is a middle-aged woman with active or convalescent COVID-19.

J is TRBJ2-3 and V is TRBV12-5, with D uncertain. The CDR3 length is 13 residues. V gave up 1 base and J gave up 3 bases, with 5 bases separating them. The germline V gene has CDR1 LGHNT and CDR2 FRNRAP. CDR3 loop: CASGLGRTDTQYF. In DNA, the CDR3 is TGTGCTAGTGGTTTGGGGAGAACAGATACGCAGTATTTT.

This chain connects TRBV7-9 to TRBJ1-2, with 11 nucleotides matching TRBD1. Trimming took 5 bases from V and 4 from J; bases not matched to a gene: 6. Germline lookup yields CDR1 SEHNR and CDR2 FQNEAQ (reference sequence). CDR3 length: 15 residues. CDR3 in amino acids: CASSRTGGVGYGYTF. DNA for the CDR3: TGTGCCAGCAGCCGGACAGGGGGCGTTGGCTATGGCTACACCTTC.

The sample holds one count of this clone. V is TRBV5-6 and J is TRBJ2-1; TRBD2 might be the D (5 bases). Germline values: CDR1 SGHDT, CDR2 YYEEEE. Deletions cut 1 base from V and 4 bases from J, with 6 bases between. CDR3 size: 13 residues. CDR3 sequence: CASSLWTYNEQFF. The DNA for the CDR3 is TGTGCCAGCAGCTTGTGGACTTACAATGAGCAGTTCTTC.

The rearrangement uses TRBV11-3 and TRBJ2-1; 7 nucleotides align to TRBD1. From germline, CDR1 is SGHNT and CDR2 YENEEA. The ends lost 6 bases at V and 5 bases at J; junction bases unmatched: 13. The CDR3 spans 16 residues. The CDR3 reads CASSHRQGSPDNEQFF. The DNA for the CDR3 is TGTGCCAGCAGTCACAGACAGGGAAGCCCAGACAATGAGCAGTTCTTC.

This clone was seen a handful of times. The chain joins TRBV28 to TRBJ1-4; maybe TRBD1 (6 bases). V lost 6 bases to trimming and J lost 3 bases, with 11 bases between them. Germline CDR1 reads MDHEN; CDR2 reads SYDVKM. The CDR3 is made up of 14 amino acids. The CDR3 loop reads CASSPGEPNEKLFF. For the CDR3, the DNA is TGTGCCAGCAGCCCAGGGGAACCTAATGAAAAACTGTTTTTT.

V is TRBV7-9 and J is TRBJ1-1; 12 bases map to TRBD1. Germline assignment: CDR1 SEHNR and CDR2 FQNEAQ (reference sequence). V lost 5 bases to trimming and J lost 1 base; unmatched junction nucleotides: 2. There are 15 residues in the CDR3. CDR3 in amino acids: CASSLGQGANTEAFF. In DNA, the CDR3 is TGTGCCAGCAGCCTGGGACAGGGGGCGAACACTGAAGCTTTCTTT.

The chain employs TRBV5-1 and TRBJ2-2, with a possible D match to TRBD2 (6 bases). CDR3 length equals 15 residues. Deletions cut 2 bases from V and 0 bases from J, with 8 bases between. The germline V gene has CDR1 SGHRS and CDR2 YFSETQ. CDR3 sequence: CASSFRRANTGELFF. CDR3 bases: TGCGCCAGCAGCTTTCGGAGGGCGAACACCGGGGAGCTGTTTTTT.

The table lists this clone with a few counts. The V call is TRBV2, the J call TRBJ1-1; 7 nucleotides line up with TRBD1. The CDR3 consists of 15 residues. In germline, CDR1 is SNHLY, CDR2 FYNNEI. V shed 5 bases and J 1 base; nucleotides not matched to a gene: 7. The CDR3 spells CASSTQGKANTEAFF. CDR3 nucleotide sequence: TGTGCCAGCAGTACACAGGGGAAAGCGAACACTGAAGCTTTCTTT. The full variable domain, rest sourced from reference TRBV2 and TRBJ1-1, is EPEVTQTPSHQVTQMGQEVILRCVPISNHLYFYWYRQILGQKVEFLVSFYNNEISEKSEIFDDQFSVERPDGSNFTLKIRSTKLEDSAMYFCASSTQGKANTEAFFGQGTRLTVV.

The CDR3 loop reads CASLDRFTEAFF. The DNA for the CDR3 is TGTGCCAGCCTGGACAGGTTCACTGAAGCTTTCTTT. The chain combines TRBV28 with TRBJ1-1; TRBD1 agrees at 7 bases. Germline CDR1 is MDHEN and CDR2 is SYDVKM. V was pared by 8 bases and J by 4 bases, with 4 bases of the junction left unmatched. This CDR3 comprises 12 residues.

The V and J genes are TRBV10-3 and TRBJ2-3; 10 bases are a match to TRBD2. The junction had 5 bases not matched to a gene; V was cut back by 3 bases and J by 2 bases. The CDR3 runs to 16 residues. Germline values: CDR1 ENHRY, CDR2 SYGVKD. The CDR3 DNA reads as TGTGCCATCAGTGACCCACTAGCGGGGAACACAGATACGCAGTATTTT. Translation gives CAISDPLAGNTDTQYF.

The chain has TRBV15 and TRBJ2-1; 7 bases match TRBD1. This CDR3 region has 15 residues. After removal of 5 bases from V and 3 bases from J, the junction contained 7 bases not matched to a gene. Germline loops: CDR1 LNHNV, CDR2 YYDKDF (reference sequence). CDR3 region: CATSPRQGVYNEQFF. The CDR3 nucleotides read TGTGCCACCAGCCCCCGACAGGGAGTCTACAATGAGCAGTTCTTC. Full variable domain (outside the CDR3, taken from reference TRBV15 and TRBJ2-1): DAMVIQNPRYQVTQFGKPVTLSCSQTLNHNVMYWYQQKSSQAPKLLFHYYDKDFNNEADTPDNFQSRRPNTSFCFLDIRSPGLGDTAMYLCATSPRQGVYNEQFFGPGTRLTVL.

The CDR3 DNA reads as TGTGCCAGCAGTTGGACAGGGGGTCGGGATCAGCCCCAGCATTTT. Amino acids: CASSWTGGRDQPQHF. The gene calls are TRBV6-6 and TRBJ1-5; TRBD1 agrees at 10 bases. The CDR3 has 15 residues. Germline V gene sequence: CDR1 MNHNY, CDR2 SVGAGI (reference sequence). Unmatched junction bases numbered 5, after V lost 4 bases and J lost 5 bases.

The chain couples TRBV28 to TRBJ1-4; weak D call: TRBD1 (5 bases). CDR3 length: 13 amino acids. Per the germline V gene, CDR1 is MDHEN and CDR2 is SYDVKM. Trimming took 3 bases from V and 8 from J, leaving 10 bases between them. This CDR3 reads CASSFFRGEKLFF. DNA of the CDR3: TGTGCCAGCAGTTTTTTCCGGGGGGAAAAACTGTTTTTT.

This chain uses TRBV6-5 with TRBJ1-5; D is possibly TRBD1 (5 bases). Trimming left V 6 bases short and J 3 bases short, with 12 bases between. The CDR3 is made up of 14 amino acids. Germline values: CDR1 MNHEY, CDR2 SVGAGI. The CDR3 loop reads CASRNRQHNQPQHF. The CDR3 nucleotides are TGTGCCAGCAGGAATCGACAGCACAATCAGCCCCAGCATTTT.